This TCR beta chain appears in the sequencing data of a study of control samples from healthy donors and cancer patients. In germline, CDR1 is MDHEN, CDR2 SYDVKM. The CDR3 totals 16 residues. V was shortened by 6 bases and J by 0 bases, with 15 bases between the two germline ends. In its sample, this clone was seen a few times. Sequenced by immunoSEQ multiplex PCR; TCRdb stores in-frame clones only, minus some. The sample records about 180,000 clones, 90% being singletons. The sequence came from a woman aged 45-65 years in good health. This rearrangement joins TRBV28 to TRBJ1-5; D unresolved. The sequenced sample consisted of blood. The DNA of the CDR3 is TGTGCCAGCAGCTATTACGGAAGCCGTAGCAATCAGCCCCAGCATTTT. It codes for CASSYYGSRSNQPQHF.